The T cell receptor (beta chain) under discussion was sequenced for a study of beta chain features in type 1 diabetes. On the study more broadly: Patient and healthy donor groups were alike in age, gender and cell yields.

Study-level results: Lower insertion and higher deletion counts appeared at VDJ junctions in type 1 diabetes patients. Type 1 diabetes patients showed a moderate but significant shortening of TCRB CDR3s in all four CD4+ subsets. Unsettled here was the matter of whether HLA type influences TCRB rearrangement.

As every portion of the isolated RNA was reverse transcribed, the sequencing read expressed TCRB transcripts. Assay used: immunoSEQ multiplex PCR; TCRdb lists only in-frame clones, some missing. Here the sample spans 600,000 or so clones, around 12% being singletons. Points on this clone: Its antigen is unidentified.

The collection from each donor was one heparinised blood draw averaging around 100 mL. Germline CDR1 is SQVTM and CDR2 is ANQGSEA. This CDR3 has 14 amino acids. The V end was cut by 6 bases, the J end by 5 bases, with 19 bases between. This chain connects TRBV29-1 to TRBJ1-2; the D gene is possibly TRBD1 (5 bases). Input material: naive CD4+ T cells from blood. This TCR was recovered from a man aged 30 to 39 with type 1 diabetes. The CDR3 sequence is CSVVTGREGYGYTF. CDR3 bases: TGCAGCGTGGTCACGGGGCGAGAAGGGTATGGCTACACCTTC.